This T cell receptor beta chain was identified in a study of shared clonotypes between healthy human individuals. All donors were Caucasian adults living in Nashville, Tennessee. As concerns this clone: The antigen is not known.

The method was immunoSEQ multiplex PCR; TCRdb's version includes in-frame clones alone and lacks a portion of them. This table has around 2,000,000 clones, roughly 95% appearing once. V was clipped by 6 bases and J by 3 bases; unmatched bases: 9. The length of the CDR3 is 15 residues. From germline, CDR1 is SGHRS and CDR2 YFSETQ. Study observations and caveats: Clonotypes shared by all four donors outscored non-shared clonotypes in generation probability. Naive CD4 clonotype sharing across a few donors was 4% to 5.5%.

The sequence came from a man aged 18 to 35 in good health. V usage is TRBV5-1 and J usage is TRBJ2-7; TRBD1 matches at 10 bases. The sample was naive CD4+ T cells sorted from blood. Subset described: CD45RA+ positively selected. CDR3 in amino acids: CASNSATGGHYEQYF. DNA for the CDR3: TGCGCCAGCAACTCCGCGACAGGGGGCCACTACGAGCAGTACTTC.